Sequencing of this T cell receptor beta chain was carried out in a study of blood T cell repertoires in COVID-19. Study-level information: Samples came from the United States, Italy and Spain, spanning acute and convalescent COVID-19.

The CDR3 covers 14 residues. CDR1 KGHSH and CDR2 LQKENI come from the germline V gene. V was clipped by 4 bases and J by 2 bases; unmatched bases: 4. The repertoire was sequenced with immunoSEQ multiplex PCR; TCRdb's copy has only in-frame clones and lacks some. The table lists some 140,000 clones, under 85% of them singletons. Seattle patients were enrolled during active infection and followed longitudinally. This sequence originates from a man aged 60 to 69 with COVID-19, enrolled during active disease. The sequenced sample consisted of peripheral blood. V and J are TRBV18 and TRBJ1-2; 7 nucleotides align to TRBD1. The chain's CDR3 is CASSLQGQNYGYTF. The CDR3 DNA reads TGTGCCAGCTCACTCCAGGGACAGAACTATGGCTACACCTTC.